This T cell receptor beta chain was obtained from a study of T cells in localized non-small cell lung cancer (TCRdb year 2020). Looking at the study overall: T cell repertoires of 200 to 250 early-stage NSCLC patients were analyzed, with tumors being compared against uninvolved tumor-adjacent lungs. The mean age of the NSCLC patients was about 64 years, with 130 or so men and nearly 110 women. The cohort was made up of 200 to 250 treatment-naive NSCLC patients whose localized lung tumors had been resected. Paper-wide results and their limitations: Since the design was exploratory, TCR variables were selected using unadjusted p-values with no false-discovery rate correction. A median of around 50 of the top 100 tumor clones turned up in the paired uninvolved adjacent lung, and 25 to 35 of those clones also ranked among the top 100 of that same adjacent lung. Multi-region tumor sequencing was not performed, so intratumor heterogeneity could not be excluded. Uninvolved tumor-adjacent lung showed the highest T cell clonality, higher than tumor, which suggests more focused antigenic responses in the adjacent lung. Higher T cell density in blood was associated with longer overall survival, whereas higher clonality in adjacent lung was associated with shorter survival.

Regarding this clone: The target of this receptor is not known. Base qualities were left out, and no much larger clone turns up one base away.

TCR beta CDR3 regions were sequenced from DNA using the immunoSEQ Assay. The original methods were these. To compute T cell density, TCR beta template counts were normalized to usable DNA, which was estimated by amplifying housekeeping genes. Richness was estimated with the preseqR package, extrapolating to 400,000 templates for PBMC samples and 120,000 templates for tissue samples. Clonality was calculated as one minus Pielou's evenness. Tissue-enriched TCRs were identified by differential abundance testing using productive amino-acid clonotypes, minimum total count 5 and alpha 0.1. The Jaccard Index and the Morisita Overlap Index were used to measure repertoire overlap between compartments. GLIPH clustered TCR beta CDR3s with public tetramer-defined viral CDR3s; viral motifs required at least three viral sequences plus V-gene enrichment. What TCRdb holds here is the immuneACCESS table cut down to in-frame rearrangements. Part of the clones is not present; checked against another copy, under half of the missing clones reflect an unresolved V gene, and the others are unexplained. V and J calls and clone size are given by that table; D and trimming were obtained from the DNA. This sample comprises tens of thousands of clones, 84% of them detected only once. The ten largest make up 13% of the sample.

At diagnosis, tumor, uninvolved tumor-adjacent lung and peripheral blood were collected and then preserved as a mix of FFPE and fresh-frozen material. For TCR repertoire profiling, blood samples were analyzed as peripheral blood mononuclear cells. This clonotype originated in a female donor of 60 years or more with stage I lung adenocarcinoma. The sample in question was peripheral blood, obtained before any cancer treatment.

The CDR3: CASSREIGRNTIYF. At the DNA level, the sequence is TGTGCCAGCTCACGGGAGATTGGGAGAAACACCATATATTTT. The receptor chain draws on TRBV18 and TRBJ1-3, with an unclear D gene assignment. Via the germline V gene, CDR1 is KGHSH and CDR2 LQKENI. Inclusive of the bounding cysteine and phenylalanine, the CDR3 is 14 residues long. This entry keeps only the CDR3 DNA: 42 bases, framed from base 1. Trimming at the junction amounts to 4 bases on V and 5 bases on J, and the germline ends lie 12 bases apart.